This T cell receptor beta chain was sequenced in a study of human T cells and chemical hapten exposure (dated by TCRdb to the early 2020s). In terms of the full investigation: For sensitization, 2% DPC in acetone was applied to a roughly 2 cm by roughly 2 cm area of upper inner arm skin. Patients additionally received weekly therapeutic DPC doses to the scalp throughout the roughly 26-week study period. Patch testing was performed on the upper back with Finn chambers containing 0.01% DPC, and the patch tests were scored after 6 days according to International Contact Dermatitis Research Group standards. Alopecia areata with under or over 50% scalp involvement, alopecia totalis and alopecia universalis were represented in the patient cohort, which was mostly female. Libraries were pooled for sequencing, and variation in per-sample TCR yields was attributed mainly to small differences in library volumes within the pool. This study followed changes in the peripheral blood TCR repertoire in vivo during primary and secondary sensitization of alopecia patients to the hapten diphenylcyclopropenone (DPC). Blood samples were taken from patients before sensitization (week 0) and at 2, 6 and about 24 weeks after DPC sensitization. Blood for TCR sequencing was provided by twenty-nine alopecia patients at one to four time points (pre-sensitization, 2, 6 and 24 weeks). Summary of the overall study and its limitations: No change with DPC sensitization was found in the number of TCRs above 1 in 1000 frequency, and no evidence of global repertoire structure alterations was found. After repeated subsampling, changes were observed in the strength of the expansion versus patch-test correlation and in the threshold at which the correlation became significant. All patients had alopecia, a presumed autoimmune disease, so their immune response might differ from that of healthy individuals. Significantly more large CDR3 similarity clusters were formed by expanded TCRs than by pre-sensitization or healthy control sets, consistent with antigen-driven responses. Patch test score correlated positively with the number of PT1 expanded TCRs, reaching significance at thresholds 8, 16 and 32 but not at 4.

The library came from RACE. Instrument on record: NextSeq 500. During library preparation, unique molecular identifiers were attached to individual cDNA molecules so that TCRs could be counted in a quantitative, reproducible way. For every blood RNA sample, sequencing covered both the TCR alpha and TCR beta chains. Under the source paper's analysis protocol: A median of around 100,000 TCRs per sample was observed, with a range of 23,224 to 690,600. The Decombinator software suite was used to annotate V, J and CDR3 in the TCR reads. To make PS versus PT1 abundance plots, every sample was subsampled to the same number of TCRs (28,000). TCRs were defined as expanded if absent before sensitization and observed at least eight times at the 2-week time point. Starting from the raw public reads, TCRdb applied fastp trimming at Q25, assembled clones with MiXCR and retained in-frame beta chains. Each CDR3 protein gets just one entry, which takes the most common genes and DNA from the rows behind it. What appears here as the V and J calls and clone size reflects TCRdb's work, not the paper's. The sample table contains 280,000 or so distinct CDR3 sequences; only one count was recorded for around 7.3% of them. Together, the top ten hold around 1.2% of the sample.

Sample time point, as interpreted from the label and publication: pre-sensitization, week 0. The intended sense of this specimen's treatment or condition label: therapeutic diphenylcyclopropenone sensitization with weekly scalp DPC. At each patch-test visit, blood was drawn before the patch test was applied. Patients were eligible if aged 18 to 70, diagnosed with alopecia and judged suitable for DPC therapy, and pregnant patients were excluded. Unfractionated whole blood was collected in Tempus Blood RNA tubes, and total RNA was extracted from that blood. Taken from cysteine to phenylalanine, the CDR3 has 14 residues. CDR3 DNA is the only sequence kept; it has 42 bases, read in frame from the first base. V loses 10 bases, J loses 3 bases, and the germline ends lie 16 bases apart. A note on this clonotype: There is no known antigen for this receptor. No much larger clone is present one base from it, and per-base qualities are unavailable.

The sequence was collected from a young man with alopecia areata. Some clones in this sample may be carry-over from other donors' samples. The chain was built from TRBV12-3 or TRBV12-4 and TRBJ2-1; possibly the D gene is TRBD2, per 5 matching bases. The specimen comprised whole blood, sampled in connection with sensitization to the hapten diphenylcyclopropenone (DPC). DNA sequence: TGTGCCATCACCTCGGCAGGAGGCTACAATGAGCAGTTCTTC. This sequence encodes CAITSAGGYNEQFF.